This is a list of T cell receptor beta chains from one sample in a study of read filtering for tumor transcriptome and immune sequencing. TCRdb re-called the reads through MiXCR, storing one row per CDR3 protein. The repertoire consists of about 90,000 distinct CDR3 sequences, with approximately 13% occurring once and the leading ten covering more than 12%. The specimen was a population of CD138-negative cells sorted from bone marrow. The receptors here all came from a donor at least 40 years old with multiple myeloma. Each CDR3 is given with its conserved first and last residue. Each record gives: J gene, CDR3 length, D gene, V gene, clone size, CDR3 protein, CDR3 DNA. The D gene is left open where the match is weak. Where a row states a size, it is once, few, many or the class of an expanded clone; other rows omit it.

>TRBJ2-3|16|.|TRBV14|many
CASSGGVSTHTDTQYF
TGTGCCAGCAGCGGCGGGGTTTCAACTCACACAGATACGCAGTATTTT
>TRBJ2-7|14|.|TRBV2|many
CASRKDQPSYEQYF
TGTGCCAGCAGAAAAGACCAACCCTCCTACGAGCAGTACTTC
>TRBJ2-3|15|.|TRBV7-3|many
CASSLMGHSTDTQYF
TGTGCCAGCAGCTTAATGGGCCATTCCACAGATACGCAGTATTTT
>TRBJ2-1|15|TRBD1|TRBV6-6|many
CASSSPGQGYNEQFF
TGTGCCAGCAGTAGTCCGGGACAGGGATACAATGAGCAGTTCTTC
>TRBJ2-1|15|TRBD1|TRBV29-1|.
CGVELPGQVFDEQFF
TGCGGCGTTGAACTACCGGGACAGGTCTTCGATGAGCAGTTCTTC
>TRBJ1-1|16|.|TRBV28|many
CASRGGDLLRGTEAFF
TGTGCCTCCCGAGGGGGGGACCTCCTCCGAGGCACTGAAGCCTTCTTT
>TRBJ2-5|13|.|TRBV7-8|many
CASSLGQPGTQYF
TGTGCCAGCAGCTTAGGGCAGCCAGGGACCCAGTACTTC
>TRBJ2-2|14|TRBD2|TRBV5-1|.
CATSTSGNTGELFF
TGCGCCACCAGTACTAGCGGGAACACCGGGGAGCTGTTTTTT
>TRBJ2-7|14|.|TRBV20-1|many
CSARDLGRTYEQYF
TGCAGTGCTAGAGATTTGGGCAGAACCTACGAGCAGTACTTC
>TRBJ2-1|14|.|TRBV5-1|many
CASSLGGARNEQFF
TGCGCCAGCAGCTTGGGAGGCGCGCGGAATGAGCAGTTCTTC
>TRBJ2-2|16|.|TRBV7-9|.
CASSPDLRINTGELFF
TGTGCCAGCAGCCCAGACCTTAGAATTAACACCGGGGAGCTGTTTTTT
>TRBJ2-7|14|.|TRBV6-1|many
CASSEAWGDYEQYF
TGTGCCAGCAGTGAAGCCTGGGGGGACTACGAGCAGTACTTC
>TRBJ2-3|14|TRBD2|TRBV5-1|.
CASSLASGKDTRYF
TGCGCCAGCAGCTTGGCTAGCGGGAAAGATACGCGGTATTTT
>TRBJ2-7|18|TRBD1|TRBV9|many
CASSPTRGQGRSWSEQYF
TGTGCCAGCAGCCCAACAAGGGGGCAGGGAAGGTCCTGGAGCGAGCAGTACTTC
>TRBJ2-2|15|TRBD1|TRBV19|.
CATRQGLSNTGELFF
TGTGCCACCCGACAGGGCCTATCGAACACCGGGGAGCTGTTTTTT
>TRBJ2-7|18|.|TRBV21-1|many
CASNQRRGRTTLADEQYF
TGTGCCAGCAACCAACGACGCGGGAGGACCACCCTTGCCGACGAGCAGTACTTC
>TRBJ2-3|12|.|TRBV6-1|many
CASSEMVYTQYF
TGTGCCAGCAGTGAGATGGTTTATACGCAGTATTTT
>TRBJ2-3|16|TRBD2|TRBV7-2|many
CASSLLRGRALDTQYF
TGTGCCAGCAGCTTATTGCGAGGGAGGGCCTTAGATACGCAGTATTTT
>TRBJ2-5|10|.|TRBV30|.
CAWSRETQYF
TGTGCCTGGAGCAGGGAGACCCAGTACTTC